This T cell receptor beta chain was identified during a study of blood T cell repertoires in COVID-19. Profiled with immunoSEQ multiplex PCR; TCRdb holds only in-frame clones, not every one. The sample contains nearly 80,000 clones, roughly four fifths of which appear only once. Trimming cost V 6 bases and J 10 bases, with 16 bases left between them. The CDR3 has 13 amino acids. The receptor was isolated from a woman in her seventies with acute or convalescent COVID-19. Sequenced input: peripheral blood. The chain recombines TRBV12-3 or TRBV12-4 with TRBJ2-1, with a possible D match to TRBD2 (5 bases). The CDR3 DNA reads as TGTGCCAGCAGCCCCGGGTTAGAGGGCGAGCAGTTCTTC. Translating it yields CASSPGLEGEQFF.